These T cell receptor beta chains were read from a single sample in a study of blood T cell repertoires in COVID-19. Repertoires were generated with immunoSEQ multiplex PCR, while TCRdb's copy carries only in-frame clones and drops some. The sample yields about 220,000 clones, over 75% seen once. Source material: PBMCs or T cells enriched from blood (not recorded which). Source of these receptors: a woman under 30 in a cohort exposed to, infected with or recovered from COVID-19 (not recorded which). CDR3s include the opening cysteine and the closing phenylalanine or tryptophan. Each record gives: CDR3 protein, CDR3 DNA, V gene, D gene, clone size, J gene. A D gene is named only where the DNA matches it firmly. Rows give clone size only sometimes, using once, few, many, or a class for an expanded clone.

CASSLRGPTEAFF,TGTGCCAGCAGTTTGCGGGGACCCACTGAAGCTTTCTTT,TRBV27,-,-,TRBJ1-1
CATRGAGALDTIYF,TGTGCCACCCGGGGGGCAGGTGCCCTTGACACCATATATTTT,TRBV28,-,-,TRBJ1-3
CASSVGPGQGSYEQYF,TGTGCCAGCAGCGTAGGTCCGGGACAGGGGTCCTACGAGCAGTACTTC,TRBV9,TRBD1,-,TRBJ2-7
CASSFWAENEQFF,TGTGCCAGCAGCTTTTGGGCCGAGAATGAGCAGTTCTTC,TRBV7-3,-,-,TRBJ2-1
CASSHPTGMREKLFF,TGCGCCAGCAGCCACCCCACAGGGATGAGGGAAAAACTGTTTTTT,TRBV4-1,-,-,TRBJ1-4
CAWGPVDQPQHF,TGTGCCTGGGGACCAGTGGATCAGCCCCAGCATTTT,TRBV30,-,-,TRBJ1-5
CAISVDRASDEQFF,TGTGCCATCAGTGTGGACAGGGCCTCCGATGAGCAGTTCTTC,TRBV10-3,TRBD1,-,TRBJ2-1
CASSEGRAGEKLFF,TGTGCCAGCAGTGAGGGCAGAGCAGGGGAAAAACTGTTTTTT,TRBV2,-,-,TRBJ1-4
CATIWDRGRPYEQYF,TGTGCCACCATCTGGGACAGGGGGCGGCCCTACGAGCAGTACTTC,TRBV24-1,TRBD1,-,TRBJ2-7
CASSLASQYF,TGTGCCAGCAGCTTGGCTTCGCAGTATTTT,TRBV5-8,-,once,TRBJ2-3
CASSKVTAGAGSYNEQFF,TGTGCCAGCAGCAAAGTAACCGCGGGAGCGGGCTCCTACAATGAGCAGTTCTTC,TRBV21-1,-,-,TRBJ2-1
CASSYQGTTEAFF,TGTGCCAGCAGCTACCAGGGTACCACTGAAGCTTTCTTT,TRBV7-3,-,-,TRBJ1-1
CASSASNQPQHF,TGCGCCAGCAGTGCCTCGAATCAGCCCCAGCATTTT,TRBV10-1,-,-,TRBJ1-5
CASSLDPPGGSYEQYF,TGTGCCAGCAGCTTGGATCCCCCGGGGGGGTCCTACGAGCAGTACTTC,TRBV5-6,TRBD2,-,TRBJ2-7
CASSYTRGIEQYF,TGTGCCAGCAGTTACACCAGGGGAATCGAGCAGTACTTC,TRBV6-5,-,-,TRBJ2-7
CASSRDYQETQYF,TGTGCCAGCAGTCGGGACTACCAAGAGACCCAGTACTTC,TRBV12-3/TRBV12-4,-,-,TRBJ2-5
CSASLRGRNF,TGCAGTGCTAGTTTGAGGGGGCGGAACTTC,TRBV20-1,TRBD1,-,TRBJ2-7
CASSSRHANQPQHF,TGTGCCAGCAGCTCTCGACACGCGAATCAGCCCCAGCATTTT,TRBV7-8,-,once,TRBJ1-5
CALERGSNEKLFF,TGTGCCCTGGAAAGGGGATCTAATGAAAAACTGTTTTTT,TRBV30,-,-,TRBJ1-4
CASSPAGAATDTQYF,TGTGCCAGCAGCCCGGCGGGGGCCGCCACAGATACGCAGTATTTT,TRBV11-2,-,-,TRBJ2-3
CASSSSGELYNEQFF,TGTGCCAGCAGCAGTAGCGGAGAGCTTTACAATGAGCAGTTCTTC,TRBV13,-,-,TRBJ2-1
CASSRLGSHSDEQFF,TGTGCCAGCAGCCGTCTGGGCTCCCACTCGGATGAGCAGTTCTTC,TRBV7-8,-,-,TRBJ2-1
CATSVTGNTGELFF,TGTGCCACCTCCGTGACAGGGAACACCGGGGAGCTGTTTTTT,TRBV11-3,-,few,TRBJ2-2
CASSSRGYETEAFF,TGTGCCAGCAGCTCCAGGGGCTACGAAACTGAAGCTTTCTTT,TRBV7-9,-,once,TRBJ1-1
CATSDRTGLNNSPLHF,TGTGCCACCAGTGATCGGACAGGGTTAAATAATTCACCCCTCCACTTT,TRBV24-1,TRBD1,once,TRBJ1-6
CASSPGLAGVGELFF,TGTGCCAGCAGCCCGGGACTAGCGGGAGTAGGGGAGCTGTTTTTT,TRBV14,TRBD2,many,TRBJ2-2
CASSTPGTEAFF,TGTGCCAGCAGTACCCCAGGCACTGAAGCTTTCTTT,TRBV12-3/TRBV12-4,-,-,TRBJ1-1
CACRTSGSRGEQFF,TGTGCCTGCCGGACTAGCGGTTCTAGGGGTGAGCAGTTCTTC,TRBV30,TRBD2,-,TRBJ2-1
CASSGFLLAEANTGELFF,TGTGCCAGCAGTGGATTCCTTTTAGCGGAGGCGAACACCGGGGAGCTGTTTTTT,TRBV2,-,-,TRBJ2-2
CASSESYKEVVPEQFF,TGCGCCAGCAGTGAGTCATATAAGGAGGTCGTCCCGGAGCAGTTCTTC,TRBV10-1,-,-,TRBJ2-1
CASSPQVEKLFF,TGTGCCAGCAGCCCTCAAGTGGAGAAACTGTTTTTT,TRBV7-9,-,-,TRBJ1-4
CASRPHPGQSYEQYF,TGCGCCAGCAGACCCCACCCGGGACAGTCCTACGAGCAGTACTTC,TRBV10-1,TRBD1,-,TRBJ2-7
CASKGAGQSYEQYF,TGTGCCAGCAAGGGGGCGGGGCAGTCCTACGAGCAGTACTTC,TRBV2,-,-,TRBJ2-7
CASSRKDRTRSNQPQHF,TGTGCCAGTAGTCGAAAGGACAGGACCAGGAGCAATCAGCCCCAGCATTTT,TRBV19,TRBD1,-,TRBJ1-5
CASSFGTGGESPLHF,TGTGCCAGCAGCTTCGGGACAGGGGGAGAGTCACCCCTCCACTTT,TRBV11-3,TRBD1,-,TRBJ1-6
CASSLEGLSGELFF,TGTGCCAGCAGCTTGGAGGGGCTTTCCGGGGAGCTGTTTTTT,TRBV5-4,-,once,TRBJ2-2
CARSSHPRGNYGYTF,TGTGCCAGAAGCTCGCACCCTCGAGGTAACTATGGCTACACCTTC,TRBV5-3,-,-,TRBJ1-2
CATSDPKGGAETQYF,TGTGCCACCAGTGATCCAAAAGGAGGTGCAGAGACCCAGTACTTC,TRBV24-1,-,-,TRBJ2-5
CASSGGSRYYGYTF,TGTGCCAGTAGTGGGGGCAGTCGATACTATGGCTACACCTTC,TRBV19,-,-,TRBJ1-2